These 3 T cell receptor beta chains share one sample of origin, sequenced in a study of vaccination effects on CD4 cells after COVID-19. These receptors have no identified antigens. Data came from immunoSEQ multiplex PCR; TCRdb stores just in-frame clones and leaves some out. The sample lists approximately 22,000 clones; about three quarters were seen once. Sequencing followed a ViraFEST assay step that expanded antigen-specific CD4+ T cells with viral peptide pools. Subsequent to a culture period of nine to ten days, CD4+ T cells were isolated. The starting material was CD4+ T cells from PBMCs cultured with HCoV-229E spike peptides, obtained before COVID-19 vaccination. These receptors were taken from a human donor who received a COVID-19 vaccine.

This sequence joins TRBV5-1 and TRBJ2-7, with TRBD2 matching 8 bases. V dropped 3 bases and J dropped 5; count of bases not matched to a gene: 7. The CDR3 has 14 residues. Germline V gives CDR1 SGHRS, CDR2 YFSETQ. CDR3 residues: CASSSGLVANEQYF. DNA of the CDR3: TGCGCCAGCAGCTCGGGACTAGTCGCCAACGAGCAGTACTTC.

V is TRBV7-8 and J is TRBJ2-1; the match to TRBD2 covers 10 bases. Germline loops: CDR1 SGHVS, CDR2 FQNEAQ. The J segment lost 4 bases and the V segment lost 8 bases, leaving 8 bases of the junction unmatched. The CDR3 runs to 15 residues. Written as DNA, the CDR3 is TGTGCCAGCGCCGATGGACTAGCGGATTACAATGAGCAGTTCTTC. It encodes CASADGLADYNEQFF.

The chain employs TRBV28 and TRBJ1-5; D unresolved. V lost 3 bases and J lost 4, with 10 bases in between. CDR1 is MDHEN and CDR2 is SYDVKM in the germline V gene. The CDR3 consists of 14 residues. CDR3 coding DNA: TGTGCCAGCAGTTTGGGAGAATCTAATCAGCCCCAGCATTTT. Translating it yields CASSLGESNQPQHF.